The clone carrying this TCR beta chain has ten or more counts. The target antigen is unknown. The study defined stable Graves' hyperthyroidism as no ophthalmopathy progression within 18 months. This sample is drawn from a study of T cells in Graves' hyperthyroidism and ophthalmopathy. Background on the study: Peripheral blood was taken when the disease was first diagnosed, before any treatment began. Whole-study results and caveats: In the blood, most expanded thyroid clonotypes above 0.001 appeared as well.

V lost 3 bases and J 2 bases, leaving 16 bases between the germline ends. The CDR3 totals 15 residues. The germline CDR1 and CDR2 sequences are DFQATT and SNEGSKA (reference sequence). Amplified regions were TCR beta CDR3 sequences from RNA transcripts. The TCR CDR3 first-round RT-PCR relied on the HTBI primer set. In TCRdb, the multiplex PCR reads were re-called with MiXCR into one record per CDR3 protein. This table has about 100,000 distinct CDR3 sequences, roughly 15% appearing once. This sequence was found in a woman aged 45-60 years with Graves' hyperthyroidism. The chain has TRBV20-1 and TRBJ1-2; D possibly corresponds to TRBD1 (6 bases). Source material: blood. CDR3 sequence reads: CSARNRVDLNYGYTF. CDR3 in DNA: TGCAGTGCTAGGAACAGGGTGGACCTAAACTATGGCTACACCTTC.